This is a list of T cell receptor beta chains from one sample in a study of blood T cell repertoires in COVID-19. Profiled with immunoSEQ multiplex PCR; TCRdb holds only in-frame clones, not every one. The data contain fewer than 20,000 clones, 75% to 85% of them singletons. Material for sequencing was peripheral blood. The receptors originated from a man older than 75 with active COVID-19. CDR3s include the opening cysteine and the closing phenylalanine or tryptophan. A D gene is named only where the DNA matches it firmly. The size field is filled for only some rows; it gives once, few, many or a size class.

.	TRBJ2-7	TRBD2	TRBV28	CASTPVRGLAGTYEQYF	TGTGCCAGCACCCCTGTCCGGGGACTAGCGGGGACCTACGAGCAGTACTTC
.	TRBJ2-7	TRBD2	TRBV5-1	CASSLGGTSNYEQYF	TGCGCCAGCAGCTTAGGGGGGACTAGCAACTACGAGCAGTACTTC
.	TRBJ2-1	.	TRBV4-3	CASSPTQRKRYEQFF	TGCGCCAGCAGTCCGACGCAGCGGAAGCGGTATGAGCAGTTCTTC
once	TRBJ2-6	.	TRBV7-6	CAGGTGANVLTF	TGTGCCGGCGGGACTGGGGCCAACGTCCTGACTTTC
.	TRBJ2-7	.	TRBV29-1	CSVEGSPGRDEQYF	TGCAGCGTTGAAGGAAGTCCAGGGCGCGACGAGCAGTACTTC
once	TRBJ1-4	TRBD1	TRBV24-1	CATSDARGPNEKLFF	TGTGCCACCAGTGACGCTAGGGGGCCTAATGAAAAACTGTTTTTT
few	TRBJ2-2	TRBD1	TRBV19	CASSIPQGDGGELFF	TGTGCCAGTAGTATCCCCCAGGGGGACGGCGGGGAGCTGTTTTTT
.	TRBJ2-1	TRBD2	TRBV7-9	CASSLAGGVYNEQFF	TGTGCCAGCAGCCTAGCGGGAGGCGTGTACAATGAGCAGTTCTTC
few	TRBJ2-1	TRBD2	TRBV9	CASSVFPGGTWEQFF	TGTGCCAGCAGCGTATTTCCGGGAGGGACGTGGGAGCAGTTCTTC
once	TRBJ1-2	TRBD1	TRBV19	CASSQGTGPAGGYTF	TGTGCCAGTAGCCAAGGGACAGGCCCCGCGGGGGGCTACACCTTC
.	TRBJ1-5	TRBD1	TRBV19	CASSETGGRQPQHF	TGTGCCAGTAGTGAGACAGGGGGCAGGCAGCCCCAGCATTTT
.	TRBJ2-3	TRBD2	TRBV15	CATSFSGRDTQYF	TGTGCCACCAGCTTTAGCGGGAGGGATACGCAGTATTTT
.	TRBJ2-1	TRBD2	TRBV19	CASSKIAGGANEQFF	TGTGCCAGTAGTAAAATAGCGGGAGGGGCGAATGAGCAGTTCTTC
.	TRBJ2-2	TRBD2	TRBV6-6	CASRGREGATGELFF	TGTGCCAGCAGGGGACGGGAGGGTGCCACCGGGGAGCTGTTTTTT
.	TRBJ2-2	.	TRBV7-9	CASSLAGQGIIGELFF	TGTGCCAGCAGCTTAGCGGGCCAGGGGATCATCGGGGAGCTGTTTTTT
.	TRBJ1-2	.	TRBV20-1	CSAPDSPGYTF	TGCAGTGCCCCGGACAGTCCTGGCTACACCTTC
.	TRBJ1-1	TRBD1	TRBV6-5	CASTRQGTTEAFF	TGTGCCAGCACACGACAGGGGACGACTGAAGCTTTCTTT
.	TRBJ2-2	TRBD2	TRBV3-1/TRBV3-2	CASSLRAGAGGELFF	TGTGCCAGCAGTCTTCGGGCGGGAGCGGGCGGGGAGCTGTTTTTT
few	TRBJ2-2	TRBD1	TRBV5-1	CASSEQGASGELFF	TGCGCCAGCAGCGAACAGGGGGCATCCGGGGAGCTGTTTTTT
.	TRBJ1-2	TRBD1	TRBV27	CASSFGTGVKRGYTF	TGTGCCAGCAGTTTTGGGACAGGGGTCAAACGCGGCTACACCTTC
few	TRBJ1-1	.	TRBV6-1	CASSEQGGTEAFF	TGTGCCAGCAGTGAACAAGGGGGCACTGAAGCTTTCTTT
.	TRBJ2-7	TRBD2	TRBV27	CASSKLGGRTYEQYF	TGTGCCAGCAGCAAACTGGGCGGGAGGACCTACGAGCAGTACTTC
.	TRBJ2-3	TRBD2	TRBV5-1	CASSLAGGPRNTDTQYF	TGCGCCAGCAGTTTAGCGGGAGGGCCCAGAAACACAGATACGCAGTATTTT
.	TRBJ1-5	TRBD1	TRBV2	CASSKGASLQPQHF	TGTGCCAGCAGTAAGGGGGCGTCCCTTCAGCCCCAGCATTTT
.	TRBJ1-2	.	TRBV27	CASSFRTNYGYTF	TGTGCCAGCAGTTTCAGGACTAACTATGGCTACACCTTC
.	TRBJ1-4	TRBD1	TRBV27	CASRMGQKNEKLFF	TGTGCCAGCAGGATGGGACAGAAAAATGAAAAACTGTTTTTT
.	TRBJ2-7	.	TRBV19	CASSIARVGYEQYF	TGTGCCAGTAGTATAGCGCGGGTGGGCTACGAGCAGTACTTC
.	TRBJ2-7	TRBD1	TRBV5-8	CASSPTGGPSSYEQYF	TGTGCCAGCAGCCCCACAGGGGGCCCCTCGTCCTACGAGCAGTACTTC
.	TRBJ2-5	.	TRBV28	CASGVQETQYF	TGTGCTTCGGGGGTTCAAGAGACCCAGTACTTC
.	TRBJ1-6	TRBD1	TRBV27	CASSTVPGQGFGSYNSPLHF	TGTGCCAGCAGTACCGTCCCGGGACAGGGGTTCGGGTCCTATAATTCACCCCTCCACTTT
.	TRBJ2-5	.	TRBV6-1	CASSYLETQYF	TGTGCCAGCAGTTATTTGGAGACCCAGTACTTC
.	TRBJ1-1	.	TRBV6-2/TRBV6-3	CASSYMGSRNTEAFF	TGTGCCAGCAGTTACATGGGCAGCCGGAACACTGAAGCTTTCTTT
.	TRBJ2-1	TRBD2	TRBV9	CASSPGTSGRRLQSEQFF	TGTGCCAGCAGCCCCGGGACTAGCGGGAGGAGATTACAGAGTGAGCAGTTCTTC
.	TRBJ1-2	TRBD1	TRBV5-6	CASSDTGGNGYTF	TGTGCCAGCAGCGATACAGGGGGAAATGGCTACACCTTC
.	TRBJ2-6	TRBD2	TRBV10-3	CAISAGTSGSGANVLTF	TGTGCCATCAGTGCCGGGACTAGCGGCTCTGGGGCCAACGTCCTGACTTTC
.	TRBJ2-2	TRBD2	TRBV9	CASSVTSGPTGELFF	TGTGCCAGCAGCGTGACTAGCGGACCTACCGGGGAGCTGTTTTTT
.	TRBJ2-1	.	TRBV29-1	CSVAPDRNEQFF	TGCAGCGTGGCCCCTGACAGGAATGAGCAGTTCTTC
.	TRBJ2-1	TRBD1	TRBV29-1	CSVDTGPGTDISYNEQFF	TGCAGCGTTGATACAGGCCCCGGGACAGACATCTCCTACAATGAGCAGTTCTTC
.	TRBJ2-1	TRBD2	TRBV2	CASSEKVAGARREQFF	TGTGCCAGCAGTGAAAAGGTAGCGGGAGCGAGACGTGAGCAGTTCTTC
.	TRBJ2-4	.	TRBV5-4	CASSLGGLENIQYF	TGTGCCAGCAGCTTGGGGGGACTTGAAAACATTCAGTACTTC
.	TRBJ2-5	TRBD1	TRBV2	CASSGTGGIQTQYF	TGTGCCAGCAGTGGGACAGGGGGCATCCAGACCCAGTACTTC
.	TRBJ2-5	.	TRBV5-1	CASSLGPMERRETQYF	TGCGCCAGCAGCTTGGGCCCCATGGAGAGAAGGGAGACCCAGTACTTC
.	TRBJ1-6	.	TRBV6-5	CASSSPQGGNSPLHF	TGTGCCAGCAGTTCCCCTCAGGGAGGAAATTCACCCCTCCACTTT
.	TRBJ1-1	.	TRBV2	CASIGDTEAFF	TGTGCCAGCATAGGGGACACTGAAGCTTTCTTT
.	TRBJ2-7	.	TRBV5-1	CASSSRTGRGEQYF	TGCGCCAGCAGCTCGAGGACAGGGCGGGGGGAGCAGTACTTC
.	TRBJ2-3	TRBD2	TRBV5-1	CASSFSGGGDTQYF	TGCGCCAGCAGCTTTAGCGGGGGCGGTGATACGCAGTATTTT
.	TRBJ1-1	TRBD1	TRBV18	CASSPRGLVTEAFF	TGTGCCAGCTCACCAAGGGGGCTCGTCACTGAAGCTTTCTTT
.	TRBJ2-3	TRBD2	TRBV5-5	CASLAGRGGTDTQYF	TGTGCCAGTTTAGCGGGACGGGGTGGCACAGATACGCAGTATTTT
.	TRBJ2-7	.	TRBV5-1	CASSLGGTDTYEQYF	TGCGCCAGCAGCTTGGGAGGGACTGACACCTACGAGCAGTACTTC